Sequencing of this TCR beta chain was carried out in a study of T cell repertoires in cytomegalovirus infection. Study details: Indications of both CMV infection and matching HLA type were provided by public TCR beta signatures.

From the reads, TCRdb called clonotypes with MiXCR, one entry per CDR3 protein. Among approximately 290,000 distinct CDR3 sequences, about 25% were seen once, and the ten largest hold approximately 14%. This CDR3 has 12 residues. Trimming stripped 2 bases from V and 12 bases from J, with 13 bases between. Sequencing used PBMCs. The clonotype comes from a human donor in good health (CMV status not recorded). Some clones in this sample may be carry-over from other donors' samples. The rearrangement links TRBV12-3 or TRBV12-4 to TRBJ1-2; D remains ambiguous. The CDR3, as DNA: TGTGCCAGCAGTTTACGGCAGGATCGCCACACCTTC. Translation: CASSLRQDRHTF.